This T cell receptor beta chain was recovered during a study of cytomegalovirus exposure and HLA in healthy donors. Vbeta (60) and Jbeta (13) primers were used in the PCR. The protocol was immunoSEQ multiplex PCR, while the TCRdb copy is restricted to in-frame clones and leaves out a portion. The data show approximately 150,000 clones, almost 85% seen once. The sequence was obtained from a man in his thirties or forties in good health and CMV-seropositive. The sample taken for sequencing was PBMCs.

CDR3 protein: CAWSVTGTSQPQHF. The CDR3 nucleotides are TGTGCCTGGAGTGTAACGGGGACTAGTCAGCCCCAGCATTTT. The chain combines TRBV30 with TRBJ1-5, with D possibly matching TRBD1 (5 bases). V was shortened by 0 bases and J by 6 bases, with 12 bases between the two germline ends. CDR1 and CDR2 from the germline V gene are GTSNPN and SVGIG (reference sequence). The CDR3 consists of 14 residues.